Each of the 18 T cell receptor beta chains below was sequenced from the same sample in a study of cytomegalovirus exposure and HLA in healthy donors. The primer mix had 60 Vbeta and 13 Jbeta primers. Clones were read by immunoSEQ multiplex PCR, and TCRdb kept only the in-frame ones, dropping some. The data hold a few hundred thousand clones, with more than 55% observed a single time. Sequencing was done on a sample of PBMCs. These TCRs come from a female donor in good health and CMV-seronegative.

The chain carries TRBV11-1 and TRBJ2-7, with 7 bases matching TRBD1. The J segment lost 1 base and the V segment lost 5 bases, leaving 11 bases of the junction unmatched. There are 16 residues in the CDR3. Germline V CDR1 and CDR2: SGHAT, FQDESV (reference sequence). CDR3 nucleotides: TGTGCCAGCAGCCCACCCCGGACAGGAAGATCCTACGAGCAGTACTTC. The encoded protein is CASSPPRTGRSYEQYF.

This sequence joins TRBV15 and TRBJ1-3; TRBD1 might be the D (5 bases). The germline V and J ends were trimmed by 1 base and 0 bases, with 13 bases remaining between them. Germline V gene lookup returns CDR1 LNHNV and CDR2 YYDKDF (reference sequence). CDR3 length: 17 amino acids. The CDR3 here is CATSRVRSGSSGNTIYF. The CDR3 DNA reads as TGTGCCACCAGCAGAGTCCGGTCAGGGTCCTCTGGAAACACCATATATTTT. Complete variable domain (other parts from reference TRBV15 and TRBJ1-3): DAMVIQNPRYQVTQFGKPVTLSCSQTLNHNVMYWYQQKSSQAPKLLFHYYDKDFNNEADTPDNFQSRRPNTSFCFLDIRSPGLGDTAMYLCATSRVRSGSSGNTIYFGEGSWLTVV.

V is TRBV30 and J is TRBJ2-2; maybe TRBD1 (6 bases). The V end lost 5 bases, the J end lost 0 bases, and 10 bases lay between the germline ends. CDR1 is GTSNPN, CDR2 SVGIG, per germline (reference sequence). CDR3 length: 14 amino acids. The CDR3 sequence is CAWYWTANTGELFF. The CDR3, as DNA: TGTGCCTGGTATTGGACAGCGAACACCGGGGAGCTGTTTTTT.

The genes are TRBV6-1 and TRBJ2-1; 12 bases fit TRBD2. Germline V gene lookup returns CDR1 MNHNS and CDR2 SASEGT. V lost 7 bases to trimming and J lost 9 bases; unmatched junction nucleotides: 7. CDR3 length: 14 residues. CDR3 in DNA: TGTGCCAGCAACCTAGCGGGAGGGCGGGGTGAGCAGTTCTTC. It is translated as CASNLAGGRGEQFF.

This chain joins TRBV5-5 and TRBJ2-5; 8 bases map to TRBD2. The V gene's germline CDR1 is SGHKS and CDR2 YYEKEE (reference sequence). This CDR3 spans 16 amino acids. Germline trimming cut 3 bases from V and 5 bases from J; bases unmatched to any gene: 12. The CDR3 coding sequence is TGTGCCAGCAGCTGGAAGGTTCTCGGCGGGGGGGAGACCCAGTACTTC. This codes for CASSWKVLGGGETQYF. The whole variable domain, filled in from reference TRBV5-5 and TRBJ2-5, reads DAGVTQSPTHLIKTRGQQVTLRCSPISGHKSVSWYQQVLGQGPQFIFQYYEKEERGRGNFPDRFSARQFPNYSSELNVNALLLGDSALYLCASSWKVLGGGETQYFGPGTRLLVL.

The chain is built from TRBV6-5 and TRBJ1-1, with a possible D match to TRBD1 (6 bases). Trimming stripped 5 bases from V and 3 bases from J, with 10 bases between. CDR1 is MNHEY and CDR2 is SVGAGI in the germline V gene. This CDR3 contains 13 residues. For the CDR3, the DNA is TGTGCCAGCAGTCGCGGACAGCACACTGAAGCTTTCTTT. Encoded protein: CASSRGQHTEAFF.

This sequence joins TRBV29-1 and TRBJ2-7; 9 bases fit TRBD2. This CDR3 contains 12 residues. The germline V gene has CDR1 SQVTM and CDR2 ANQGSEA. J was trimmed by 7 bases and V by 6 bases; bases with no gene match: 7. The CDR3 DNA sequence: TGCAGCGTACGGACTAGCGCTATAGAGCAGTACTTC. Translated: CSVRTSAIEQYF.

The CDR3, as DNA: TGTGCCAGCAGTTTATCTCAGGGTATGGTCCACGAGCAGTACTTC. Residues: CASSLSQGMVHEQYF. This sequence joins TRBV28 and TRBJ2-7, with D perhaps TRBD1 (5 bases). The V end was cut by 1 base, the J end by 5 bases, with 15 bases between. The CDR3 has 15 amino acids. The germline CDR1 and CDR2 sequences are MDHEN and SYDVKM. The entire variable domain, with the rest obtained from reference TRBV28 and TRBJ2-7, is as follows: DVKVTQSSRYLVKRTGEKVFLECVQDMDHENMFWYRQDPGLGLRLIYFSYDVKMKEKGDIPEGYSVSREKKERFSLILESASTNQTSMYLCASSLSQGMVHEQYFGPGTRLTVT.

This rearrangement joins TRBV6-1 to TRBJ2-5, with 8 bases that match TRBD2. Germline CDR1 is MNHNS and CDR2 is SASEGT. Trimming took 5 bases from V and 6 from J; bases not matched to a gene: 11. The CDR3 runs to 15 residues. The CDR3 here is CASSPPGLELQTQYF. The CDR3 bases are TGTGCCAGCAGTCCTCCGGGACTAGAGCTACAGACCCAGTACTTC.

In its sample, this clone was seen a few times. The CDR3 region is CASSSQGQIGEQYF. CDR3 DNA sequence: TGCGCCAGCAGCTCTCAGGGGCAGATTGGCGAGCAGTACTTC. The chain links TRBV5-1 to TRBJ2-7; perhaps TRBD1 as D (6 bases). The V gene lost 3 bases and the J gene lost 6 bases, with 16 bases spanning the gap. CDR1 and CDR2 from the germline V gene are SGHRS and YFSETQ. The CDR3 is made up of 14 amino acids.

CDR3 residues: CASSVPSQGRNGYTF. The DNA for the CDR3 is TGTGCCAGTAGTGTGCCTTCACAGGGTCGGAATGGCTACACCTTC. The rearrangement links TRBV19 to TRBJ1-2; D perhaps matches TRBD1 (6 bases). The CDR3 contains 15 residues. Trimming pared 5 bases from V and 6 bases from J, leaving 19 bases between. From germline, CDR1 is LNHDA and CDR2 SQIVND (reference sequence).

This rearrangement joins TRBV27 to TRBJ1-4; 10 bases line up with TRBD1. The V and J ends lost 5 bases and 6 bases, in that order; junction bases with no gene match: 9. The CDR3 loop spans 16 amino acids. Germline assignment: CDR1 MNHEY and CDR2 SMNVEV (reference sequence). In nucleotides, the CDR3 is TGTGCCAGCAGTCCCGGGACAGGGGACGTTGATGAAAAACTGTTTTTT. Translation: CASSPGTGDVDEKLFF.

This clone has more than one count but fewer than ten. The chain uses TRBV6-6 and TRBJ2-5; TRBD1 agrees at 7 bases. From germline, CDR1 is MNHNY and CDR2 SVGAGI (reference sequence). The CDR3 consists of 14 residues. V lost 5 bases and J lost 1; bases outside the gene matches: 4. In DNA, the CDR3 is TGTGCCAGCAGTAAAGGGACAGCCCAAGAGACCCAGTACTTC. Translated, it gives CASSKGTAQETQYF.

For the CDR3, the DNA is TGTGCCAGCAGTGAAACTAGGGTGGACTACGAGCAGTACTTC. Its protein product is CASSETRVDYEQYF. The chain employs TRBV2 and TRBJ2-7; D perhaps matches TRBD2 (5 bases). Between the trimmed V and J ends, which lost 2 bases and 3 bases, there was a span of 11 bases. This CDR3 is built from 14 residues. Germline V CDR1 and CDR2: SNHLY, FYNNEI.

The chain has TRBV27 and TRBJ2-2; 7 positions match TRBD1. CDR1 and CDR2 from the germline V gene are MNHEY and SMNVEV (reference sequence). The length of the CDR3 is 16 residues. The J segment lost 0 bases and the V segment lost 1 base, leaving 2 bases of the junction unmatched. The CDR3 coding sequence is TGTGCCAGCAGTTTATTGGACAGGACGAACACCGGGGAGCTGTTTTTT. This translates into CASSLLDRTNTGELFF.

V and J are TRBV6-5 and TRBJ2-7; no clear D gene. Trimming removed 8 bases at V and 3 bases at J, with 17 bases between. The CDR3 loop spans 14 amino acids. Germline V CDR1 and CDR2: MNHEY, SVGAGI. The DNA of the CDR3 is TGTGCCAGCCCGCGGCGTACCTTCTTCTACGAGCAGTACTTC. Amino acid sequence: CASPRRTFFYEQYF.

The rearrangement links TRBV7-8 to TRBJ1-5, with 8 bases that match TRBD1. J was trimmed by 7 bases and V by 8 bases; bases with no gene match: 10. There are 14 residues in the CDR3. CDR1 and CDR2 (germline): SGHVS, FQNEAQ. The CDR3 DNA reads as TGTGCCAGCGGCTGGACAGGGAGGGAGCAGCCCCAGCATTTT. It encodes CASGWTGREQPQHF.

The chain recombines TRBV7-2 with TRBJ1-1; 7 nucleotides match TRBD1. Trimming at V came to 4 bases and at J to 8 bases, leaving 4 bases not matched to a gene. Germline CDR1 and CDR2: SGHTA and FQGNSA. CDR3 length: 12 amino acids. The CDR3 reads CASSSKGGEAFF. The CDR3 DNA reads as TGTGCCAGCAGCTCAAAAGGGGGCGAAGCTTTCTTT.